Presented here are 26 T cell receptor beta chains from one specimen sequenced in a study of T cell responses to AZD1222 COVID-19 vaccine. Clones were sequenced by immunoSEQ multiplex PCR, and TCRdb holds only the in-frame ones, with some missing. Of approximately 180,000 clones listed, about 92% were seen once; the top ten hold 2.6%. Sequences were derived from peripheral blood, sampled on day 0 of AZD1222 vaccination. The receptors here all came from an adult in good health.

In DNA form, the CDR3 reads TGCGCCAGCAGGTCCGGGACAGGGGTTGGCTACGAGCAGTACTTC. Its protein is CASRSGTGVGYEQYF. The chain recombines TRBV10-2 with TRBJ2-7; 10 nucleotides align to TRBD1. The CDR3 extends over 15 amino acids. Trimming took 6 bases from V and 3 from J; bases not matched to a gene: 8. The V gene's germline CDR1 is WSHSY and CDR2 SAAADI.

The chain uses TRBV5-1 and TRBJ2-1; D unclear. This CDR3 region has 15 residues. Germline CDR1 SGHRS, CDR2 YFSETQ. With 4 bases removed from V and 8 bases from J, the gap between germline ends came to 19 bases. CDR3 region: CASSPGLLEVHEQFF. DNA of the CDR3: TGCGCCAGCAGCCCGGGTCTTCTAGAGGTCCATGAGCAGTTCTTC. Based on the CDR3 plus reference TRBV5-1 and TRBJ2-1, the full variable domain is KAGVTQTPRYLIKTRGQQVTLSCSPISGHRSVSWYQQTPGQGLQFLFEYFSETQRNKGNFPGRFSGRQFSNSRSEMNVSTLELGDSALYLCASSPGLLEVHEQFFGPGTRLTVL.

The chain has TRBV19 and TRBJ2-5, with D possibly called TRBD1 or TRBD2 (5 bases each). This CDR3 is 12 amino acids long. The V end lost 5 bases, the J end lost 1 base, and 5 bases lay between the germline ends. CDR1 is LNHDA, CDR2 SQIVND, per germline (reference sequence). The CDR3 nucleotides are TGTGCCAGTAGTGGGACCCAAGAGACCCAGTACTTC. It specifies CASSGTQETQYF.

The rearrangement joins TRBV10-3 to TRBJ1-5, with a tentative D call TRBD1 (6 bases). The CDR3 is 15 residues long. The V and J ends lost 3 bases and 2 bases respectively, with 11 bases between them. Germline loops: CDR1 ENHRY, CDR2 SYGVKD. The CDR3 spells CAISETGQGNQPQHF. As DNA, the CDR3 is TGTGCCATCAGTGAAACAGGGCAGGGCAATCAGCCCCAGCATTTT.

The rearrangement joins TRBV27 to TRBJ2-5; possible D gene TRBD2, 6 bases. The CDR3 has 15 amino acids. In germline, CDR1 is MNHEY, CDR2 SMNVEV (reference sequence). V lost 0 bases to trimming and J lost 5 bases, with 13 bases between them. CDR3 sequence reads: CASSLSLGGRETQYF. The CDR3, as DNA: TGTGCCAGCAGTTTATCGTTAGGAGGGAGGGAGACCCAGTACTTC.

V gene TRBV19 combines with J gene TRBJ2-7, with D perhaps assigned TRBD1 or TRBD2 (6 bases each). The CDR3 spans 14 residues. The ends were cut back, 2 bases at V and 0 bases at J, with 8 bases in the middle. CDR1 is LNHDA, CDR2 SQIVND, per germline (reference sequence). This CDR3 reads CASSIRGPSYEQYF. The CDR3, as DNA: TGTGCCAGTAGTATACGGGGGCCCTCCTACGAGCAGTACTTC.

CDR3 coding DNA: TGTGCCAGCAGCCCCTCTGGGGCCAACGTCCTGACTTTC. Translating gives CASSPSGANVLTF. V usage is TRBV11-2 and J usage is TRBJ2-6; D ambiguous. V dropped 5 bases and J dropped 0 bases, with 2 bases sitting between them. CDR3 length equals 13 residues. Germline assignment: CDR1 SGHAT and CDR2 FQNNGV.

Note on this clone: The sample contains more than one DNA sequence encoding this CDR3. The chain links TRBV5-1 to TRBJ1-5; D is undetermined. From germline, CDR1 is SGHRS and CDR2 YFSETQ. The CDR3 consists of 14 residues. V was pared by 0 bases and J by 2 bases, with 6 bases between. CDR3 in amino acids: CASSLGTGNQPQHF. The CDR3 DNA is TGCGCCAGCAGCTTGGGGACTGGCAATCAGCCCCAGCATTTT. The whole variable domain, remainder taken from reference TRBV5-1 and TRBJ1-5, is KAGVTQTPRYLIKTRGQQVTLSCSPISGHRSVSWYQQTPGQGLQFLFEYFSETQRNKGNFPGRFSGRQFSNSRSEMNVSTLELGDSALYLCASSLGTGNQPQHFGDGTRLSIL.

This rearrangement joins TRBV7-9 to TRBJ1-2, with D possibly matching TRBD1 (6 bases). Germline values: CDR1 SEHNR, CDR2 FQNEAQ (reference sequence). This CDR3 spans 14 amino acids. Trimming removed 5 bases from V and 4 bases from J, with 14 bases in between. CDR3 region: CASSPPGAGYGYTF. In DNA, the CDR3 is TGTGCCAGCAGCCCCCCGGGGGCGGGCTATGGCTACACCTTC.

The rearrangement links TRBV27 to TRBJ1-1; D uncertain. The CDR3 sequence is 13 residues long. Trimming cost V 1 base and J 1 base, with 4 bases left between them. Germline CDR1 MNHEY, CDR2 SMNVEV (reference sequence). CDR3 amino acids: CASSLLGNTEAFF. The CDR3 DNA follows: TGTGCCAGCAGTTTATTAGGGAACACTGAAGCTTTCTTT.

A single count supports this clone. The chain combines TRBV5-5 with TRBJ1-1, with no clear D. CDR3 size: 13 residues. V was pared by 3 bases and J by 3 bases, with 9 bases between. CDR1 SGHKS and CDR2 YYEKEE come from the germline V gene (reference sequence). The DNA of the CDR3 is TGTGCCAGCAGCTGGACGGACTACACTGAAGCTTTCTTT. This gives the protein CASSWTDYTEAFF.

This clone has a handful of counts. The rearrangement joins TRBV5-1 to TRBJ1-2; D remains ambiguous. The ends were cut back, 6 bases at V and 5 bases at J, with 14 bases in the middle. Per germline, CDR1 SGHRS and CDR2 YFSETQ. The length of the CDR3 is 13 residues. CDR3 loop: CASTPSGSYGYTF. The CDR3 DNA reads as TGCGCCAGCACTCCTAGCGGGAGTTATGGCTACACCTTC.

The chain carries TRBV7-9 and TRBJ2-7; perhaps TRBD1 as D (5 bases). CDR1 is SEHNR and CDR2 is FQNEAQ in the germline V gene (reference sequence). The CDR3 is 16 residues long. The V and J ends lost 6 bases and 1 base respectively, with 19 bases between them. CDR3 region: CASSIGGRTTSYEQYF. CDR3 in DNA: TGTGCCAGCAGTATAGGTGGCCGGACAACATCCTACGAGCAGTACTTC. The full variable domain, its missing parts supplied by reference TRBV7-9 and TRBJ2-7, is DTGVSQNPRHKITKRGQNVTFRCDPISEHNRLYWYRQTLGQGPEFLTYFQNEAQLEKSRLLSDRFSAERPKGSFSTLEIQRTEQGDSAMYLCASSIGGRTTSYEQYFGPGTRLTVT.

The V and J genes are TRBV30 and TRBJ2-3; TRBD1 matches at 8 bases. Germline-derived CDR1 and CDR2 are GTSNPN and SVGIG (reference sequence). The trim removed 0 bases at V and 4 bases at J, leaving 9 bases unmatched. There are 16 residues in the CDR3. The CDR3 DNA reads TGTGCCTGGAGTGTAAGAGCAGGGGGCTTAGCAGATACGCAGTATTTT. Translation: CAWSVRAGGLADTQYF.

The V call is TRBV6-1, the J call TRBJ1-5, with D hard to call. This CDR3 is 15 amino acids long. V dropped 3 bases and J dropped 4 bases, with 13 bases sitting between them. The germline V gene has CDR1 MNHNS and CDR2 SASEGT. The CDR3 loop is CASSDVDPMNQPQHF. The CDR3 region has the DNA TGTGCCAGCAGTGATGTCGATCCTATGAATCAGCCCCAGCATTTT.

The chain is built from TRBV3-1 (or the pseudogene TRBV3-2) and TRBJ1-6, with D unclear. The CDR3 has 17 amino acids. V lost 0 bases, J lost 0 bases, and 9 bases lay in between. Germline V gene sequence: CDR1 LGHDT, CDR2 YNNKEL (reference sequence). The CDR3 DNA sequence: TGTGCCAGCAGCCAAGAGGGTGGGCGCTCCTATAATTCACCCCTCCACTTT. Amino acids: CASSQEGGRSYNSPLHF.

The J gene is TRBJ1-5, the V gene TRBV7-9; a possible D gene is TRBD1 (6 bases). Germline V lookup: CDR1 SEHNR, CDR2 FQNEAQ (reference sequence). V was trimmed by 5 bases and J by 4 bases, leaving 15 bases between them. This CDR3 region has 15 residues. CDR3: CASSPTGDPNQPQHF. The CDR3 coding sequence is TGTGCCAGCAGCCCGACAGGAGATCCGAATCAGCCCCAGCATTTT.

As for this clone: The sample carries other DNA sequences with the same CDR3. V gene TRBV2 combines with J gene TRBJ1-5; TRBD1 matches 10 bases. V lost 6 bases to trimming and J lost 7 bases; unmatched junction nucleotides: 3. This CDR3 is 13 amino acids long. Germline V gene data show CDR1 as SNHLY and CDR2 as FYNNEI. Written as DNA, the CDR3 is TGTGCCAGCAGCGGACAGGGGGTACAGCCCCAGCATTTT. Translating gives CASSGQGVQPQHF.

The CDR3 region has the DNA TGTGCCAGCAGTTATCGGACAGGTCACGAGCAGTACTTC. Its translation: CASSYRTGHEQYF. The chain uses TRBV6-5 and TRBJ2-7; 7 positions match TRBD1. In germline, CDR1 is MNHEY, CDR2 SVGAGI. This CDR3 contains 13 residues. Trimming at V came to 3 bases and at J to 5 bases, leaving 4 bases not matched to a gene.

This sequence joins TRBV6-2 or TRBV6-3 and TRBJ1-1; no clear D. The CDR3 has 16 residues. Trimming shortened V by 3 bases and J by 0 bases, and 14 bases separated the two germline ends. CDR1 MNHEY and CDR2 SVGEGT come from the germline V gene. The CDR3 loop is CASSYETLNMNTEAFF. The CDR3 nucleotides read TGTGCCAGCAGTTATGAGACACTTAATATGAACACTGAAGCTTTCTTT.

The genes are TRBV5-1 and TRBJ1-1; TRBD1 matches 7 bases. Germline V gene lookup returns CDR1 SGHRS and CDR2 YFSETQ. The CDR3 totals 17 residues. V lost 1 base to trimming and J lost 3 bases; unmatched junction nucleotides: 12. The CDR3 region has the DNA TGCGCCAGCAGCTTGCATGGACAGGTCGTGATGGACACTGAAGCTTTCTTT. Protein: CASSLHGQVVMDTEAFF.

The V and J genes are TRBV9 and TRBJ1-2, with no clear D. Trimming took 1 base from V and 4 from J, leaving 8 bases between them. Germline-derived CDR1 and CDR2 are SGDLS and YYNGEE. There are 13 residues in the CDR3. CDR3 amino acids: CASSVPGLYGYTF. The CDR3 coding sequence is TGTGCCAGCAGCGTACCCGGCCTCTATGGCTACACCTTC.

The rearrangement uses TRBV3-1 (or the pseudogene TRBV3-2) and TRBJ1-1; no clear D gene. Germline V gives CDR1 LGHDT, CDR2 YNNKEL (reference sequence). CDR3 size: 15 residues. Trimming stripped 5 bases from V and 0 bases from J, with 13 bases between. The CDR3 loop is CASSARTVMNTEAFF. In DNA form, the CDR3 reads TGTGCCAGCAGCGCCCGGACGGTCATGAACACTGAAGCTTTCTTT.

Here the CDR3 reads CASSPSTGTHTYEQYF. CDR3 bases: TGCGCCAGCAGCCCCTCCACCGGGACACATACCTACGAGCAGTACTTC. The rearrangement uses TRBV5-1 and TRBJ2-7; D might be TRBD1 (6 bases). Trimming removed 4 bases at V and 2 bases at J, with 19 bases between. Germline V gene lookup returns CDR1 SGHRS and CDR2 YFSETQ. CDR3 length: 16 residues.

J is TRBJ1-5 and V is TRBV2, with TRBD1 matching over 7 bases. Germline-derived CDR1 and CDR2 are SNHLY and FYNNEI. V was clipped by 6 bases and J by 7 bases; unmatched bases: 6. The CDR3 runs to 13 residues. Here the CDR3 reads CASRGLGQQPQHF. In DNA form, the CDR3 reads TGTGCCAGCAGGGGACTGGGACAGCAGCCCCAGCATTTT.

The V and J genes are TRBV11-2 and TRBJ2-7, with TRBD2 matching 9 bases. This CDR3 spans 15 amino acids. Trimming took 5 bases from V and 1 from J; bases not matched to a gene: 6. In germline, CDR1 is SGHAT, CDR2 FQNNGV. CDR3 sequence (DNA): TGTGCCAGCAGCCGAGGGCTAGCGGGATCCTACGAGCAGTACTTC. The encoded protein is CASSRGLAGSYEQYF.